One sample yielded the 27 T cell receptor beta chains listed below, sequenced in a study of low-dose radiotherapy and immunotherapy resistance in tumors. TRAV and TRBV primers primed cDNA for both TCRalpha and TCRbeta. TCR amplification involved 20 to 25 PCR cycles with a constant-region primer and V-primer adapter. TCRdb re-analysed the reads in MiXCR, keeping a single row per CDR3 protein. Found here are under 110,000 distinct CDR3 sequences, 20% of them singletons; the top ten hold over 4%. The time point denotes: after trial treatment. Treatment specified: LDRT plus nivolumab, ipilimumab, low-dose cyclophosphamide and aspirin (RACIN trial). The sample in question was PBMCs, obtained after low-dose radiotherapy plus immunotherapy. These receptors originate from a male donor with prostate cancer.

The V call is TRBV11-2, the J call TRBJ1-1, with D maybe TRBD1 (6 bases). V was pared by 5 bases and J by 5 bases, with 18 bases between. There are 15 residues in the CDR3. Germline loops: CDR1 SGHAT, CDR2 FQNNGV. CDR3 residues: CASSPQQGWMTEAFF. The CDR3 DNA is TGTGCCAGCAGCCCCCAACAGGGCTGGATGACTGAAGCTTTCTTT.

This clonotype was observed at least ten times. The rearrangement uses TRBV12-3 or TRBV12-4 and TRBJ1-2; 7 nucleotides agree with TRBD1. Germline trimming cut 2 bases from V and 8 bases from J; bases unmatched to any gene: 8. The CDR3 sequence is 14 residues long. Written as DNA, the CDR3 is TGTGCCAGCAGTTTATCTATGACAGGGCTCGGCTACACCTTC. Protein product: CASSLSMTGLGYTF.

This sequence joins TRBV28 and TRBJ2-7; a possible D gene is TRBD1 (6 bases). Germline CDR1 MDHEN, CDR2 SYDVKM. V was shortened by 6 bases and J by 0 bases, with 15 bases between the two germline ends. This CDR3 contains 15 residues. CDR3 sequence reads: CASRPPDSSSYEQYF. In nucleotides, the CDR3 is TGTGCCAGCAGGCCCCCGGACAGTAGCTCCTACGAGCAGTACTTC. Using reference TRBV28 and TRBJ2-7 for the parts outside the CDR3, the full variable domain is DVKVTQSSRYLVKRTGEKVFLECVQDMDHENMFWYRQDPGLGLRLIYFSYDVKMKEKGDIPEGYSVSREKKERFSLILESASTNQTSMYLCASRPPDSSSYEQYFGPGTRLTVT.

The rearrangement links TRBV19 to TRBJ2-7; possible D gene TRBD2, 6 bases. The CDR3 contains 12 residues. Germline V gives CDR1 LNHDA, CDR2 SQIVND (reference sequence). Trimming pared 1 base from V and 5 bases from J, leaving 6 bases between. The CDR3 nucleotides are TGTGCCAGTAGTATAGGCGGGGACGAGCAGTACTTC. This codes for CASSIGGDEQYF.

This clonotype appeared many times. The chain joins TRBV4-2 to TRBJ2-1; 11 bases are a match to TRBD2. Trimming cost V 3 bases and J 6 bases; bases outside gene matches: 13. The germline gives CDR1 LGHNA, CDR2 YNFKEQ. There are 18 residues in the CDR3. The CDR3 DNA follows: TGTGCCAGCAGCCAGAGCCACCTTAGCGGGGGGGCTGGCAATGAGCAGTTCTTC. It codes for CASSQSHLSGGAGNEQFF.

Many counts were recorded for this clonotype. The chain employs TRBV20-1 and TRBJ1-5; no reliable D call. The CDR3 is made up of 12 amino acids. The ends were cut back, 5 bases at V and 6 bases at J, with 11 bases in the middle. Germline V CDR1 and CDR2: DFQATT, SNEGSKA (reference sequence). The CDR3 DNA reads TGCAGTGCTGGCGGGCCGACTCAGCCCCAGCATTTT. This gives the protein CSAGGPTQPQHF.

Comments on this clonotype: This could be a read error, since a much larger clone is one nucleotide away. J is TRBJ2-7 and V is TRBV3-1, with D unclear. The V end lost 4 bases, the J end lost 7 bases, and 14 bases lay between the germline ends. The CDR3 spans 13 residues. CDR1 LGHDT and CDR2 YNNKEL come from the germline V gene (reference sequence). CDR3 sequence: CASSPPSADEQYF. The DNA for the CDR3 is TGTGCCAGCAGCCCGCCCTCTGCAGATGAGCAGTACTTC.

The chain links TRBV9 to TRBJ2-1; perhaps TRBD2 as D (5 bases). The CDR3 runs to 16 residues. Trimming removed 0 bases from V and 0 bases from J, with 10 bases in between. Germline CDR1 is SGDLS and CDR2 is YYNGEE. The CDR3 nucleotides are TGTGCCAGCAGCGTAGTAGCTAGCAGCTCCTACAATGAGCAGTTCTTC. Translated, it gives CASSVVASSSYNEQFF.

This clonotype was picked up many times. This rearrangement joins TRBV7-9 to TRBJ1-1, with no clear D. CDR1 SEHNR and CDR2 FQNEAQ come from the germline V gene (reference sequence). Trimming pared 5 bases from V and 4 bases from J, leaving 11 bases between. The CDR3 is 13 residues long. This CDR3 is CASSPGQFTEAFF. DNA for the CDR3: TGTGCCAGCAGCCCGGGCCAATTCACTGAAGCTTTCTTT.

This clonotype was recorded at least ten times. The chain recombines TRBV4-1 with TRBJ2-1; 11 bases align to TRBD2. The CDR3 totals 16 residues. V trimming: 4 bases; J trimming: 5 bases; junction bases outside the gene matches: 7. Looked up from germline, CDR1 is MGHRA and CDR2 is YSYEKL. The chain's CDR3 is CASSPPSGGINNEQFF. In DNA, the CDR3 is TGCGCCAGCAGCCCCCCTAGCGGGGGGATCAACAATGAGCAGTTCTTC.

This clonotype has at least ten counts. The rearrangement links TRBV12-3 or TRBV12-4 to TRBJ2-5, with 7 bases matching TRBD2. V lost 5 bases, J lost 1 base, and 4 bases stayed unmatched. The CDR3 consists of 14 residues. This chain's CDR3 is CASSVPGGQETQYF. In DNA form, the CDR3 reads TGTGCCAGCAGTGTACCGGGGGGCCAAGAGACCCAGTACTTC.

Regarding this clonotype: The final CDR3 position lacks the conserved phenylalanine or tryptophan, pointing to a likely read error. The chain recombines TRBV2 with TRBJ2-7; D call uncertain. CDR1 and CDR2 (germline): SNHLY, FYNNEI. The CDR3 has 10 residues. The ends were cut back, 10 bases at V and 4 bases at J, with 8 bases in the middle. The CDR3 loop is CATGRYEQYS. CDR3 in DNA: TGTGCCACGGGTAGATACGAGCAGTACTCC.

This clonotype has a count of ten or more. The V and J genes are TRBV29-1 and TRBJ1-1, with D maybe TRBD1 (6 bases). This CDR3 has 14 residues. Trimming removed 4 bases from V and 0 bases from J, with 12 bases in between. The germline V gene encodes CDR1 SQVTM and CDR2 ANQGSEA. The CDR3 DNA is TGCAGCGTTGCACGGACAGACCTGAACACTGAAGCTTTCTTT. Protein product: CSVARTDLNTEAFF.

There are many counts of this clonotype. The chain recombines TRBV19 with TRBJ2-1; a weak D match, TRBD2 (5 bases). This CDR3 region has 14 residues. Trimming took 6 bases from V and 1 from J, leaving 10 bases between them. Per germline, CDR1 LNHDA and CDR2 SQIVND (reference sequence). In nucleotides, the CDR3 is TGTGCCAGTAGAGAGGGCTTATCCTACAATGAGCAGTTCTTC. It translates to CASREGLSYNEQFF. Based on the CDR3 plus reference TRBV19 and TRBJ2-1, the full variable domain is DGGITQSPKYLFRKEGQNVTLSCEQNLNHDAMYWYRQDPGQGLRLIYYSQIVNDFQKGDIAEGYSVSREKKESFPLTVTSAQKNPTAFYLCASREGLSYNEQFFGPGTRLTVL.

This clonotype was seen many times. V gene TRBV9 combines with J gene TRBJ2-1; weak D call: TRBD1 (5 bases). Trimming left V 0 bases short and J 5 bases short, with 9 bases between. The germline V gene has CDR1 SGDLS and CDR2 YYNGEE. CDR3 length: 14 amino acids. CDR3 sequence reads: CASSVVGADNEQFF. CDR3 bases: TGTGCCAGCAGCGTAGTAGGGGCGGACAATGAGCAGTTCTTC.

Of note for this clonotype: The likely explanation is a read error, given a far larger clone one base away. This chain connects TRBV5-8 to TRBJ2-3; D gene ambiguous. The CDR3 contains 15 residues. The V gene's germline CDR1 is SGHTS and CDR2 YDEGEE. The CDR3 loop is CVSSRESQSTDTQYF. The CDR3 nucleotides read TGTGTCAGCAGTAGGGAAAGTCAAAGCACAGATACGCAGTATTTT.

This clonotype came up many times. This rearrangement joins TRBV4-1 to TRBJ1-2; no clear D gene. Germline V lookup: CDR1 MGHRA, CDR2 YSYEKL. The CDR3 totals 15 residues. V lost 1 base and J 5 bases, leaving 14 bases between the germline ends. The CDR3 DNA reads as TGCGCCAGCAGCCAAGGGGTTCGGGAGGCGTATGGCTACACCTTC. Residues: CASSQGVREAYGYTF.

Turning to this clonotype: A far larger clone is one nucleotide away, so this likely arose from a read error. This chain uses TRBV6-8 with TRBJ2-7; D possibly uses TRBD1 or TRBD2 (5 bases each). Germline V lookup: CDR1 MNHGY, CDR2 SAAAGT. Deletions cut 7 bases from V and 0 bases from J, with 19 bases between. The CDR3 runs 16 residues. The CDR3 here is CASNHLEGWRSYEQYF. In DNA, the CDR3 is TGTGCCAGCAACCACCTTGAGGGGTGGCGCTCCTACGAGCAGTACTTC.

Note on this clonotype: A far larger clone is just one base off, so this is likely a read error. The chain has TRBV7-2 and TRBJ2-7, with D possibly called TRBD1 or TRBD2 (6 bases each). From germline, CDR1 is SGHTA and CDR2 FQGNSA. This CDR3 comprises 15 residues. This CDR3 is CDSSQDKGGAGEQYF. CDR3 nucleotides: TGCGACAGCAGCCAAGACAAGGGGGGAGCAGGCGAGCAGTACTTC.

Turning to this clonotype: This sequence is one base from a far larger clone and is likely a read error. This rearrangement joins TRBV5-1 to TRBJ2-1; D is uncertain. Trimming left V 3 bases short and J 10 bases short, with 17 bases between. The CDR3 has 14 amino acids. Germline CDR1 reads SGHRS; CDR2 reads YFSETQ. The CDR3 sequence: CASSYTRPSYEQFF. As DNA, the CDR3 is TGCGCCAGCAGCTACACGCGCCCCTCCTACGAGCAGTTCTTC.

This clonotype was seen at least ten times. The chain couples TRBV7-9 to TRBJ1-1, with a possible D match to TRBD1 (5 bases). Germline V gene data show CDR1 as SEHNR and CDR2 as FQNEAQ (reference sequence). This CDR3 region has 16 residues. V lost 0 bases and J lost 5, with 16 bases in between. The CDR3 DNA follows: TGTGCCAGCAGCTTAGCGCTGGGGGGGGAGTGGACTGAAGCTTTCTTT. Residues: CASSLALGGEWTEAFF.

Of note for this clonotype: A much larger clonotype is one base distant, so this may be a read error. This chain links TRBV4-3 with TRBJ2-3; TRBD2 might be the D (6 bases). The V gene lost 5 bases and the J gene lost 5 bases, with 20 bases spanning the gap. Germline loops: CDR1 LGHNA, CDR2 YSLEER. The CDR3 sequence is 16 residues long. CDR3 amino acids: CASSFTGTPFGDTQYF. The CDR3 DNA is TGCGCCAGCAGCTTCACCGGGACTCCGTTCGGAGATACGCAGTATTTT.

This clonotype appeared many times. This chain connects TRBV29-1 to TRBJ2-1; D remains ambiguous. This CDR3 has 13 residues. V lost 1 base to trimming and J lost 0 bases, with 4 bases between them. Per germline, CDR1 SQVTM and CDR2 ANQGSEA. CDR3 in amino acids: CSVEGGSYNEQFF. CDR3 DNA: TGCAGCGTTGAAGGGGGCTCCTACAATGAGCAGTTCTTC.

This clonotype was observed many times. V is TRBV5-1 and J is TRBJ1-1; D not certain. Per the germline V gene, CDR1 is SGHRS and CDR2 is YFSETQ. The V end lost 0 bases, the J end lost 6 bases, and 12 bases lay between the germline ends. The CDR3 is 14 amino acids. The CDR3 protein is CASSLAGRGSEAFF. The CDR3 bases are TGCGCCAGCAGCTTGGCCGGGCGGGGTTCTGAAGCTTTCTTT.

This clonotype has ten or more counts. The chain joins TRBV13 to TRBJ2-1; 9 bases match TRBD2. Looked up from germline, CDR1 is PRHDT and CDR2 is FYEKMQ (reference sequence). This CDR3 is built from 15 residues. The trim removed 2 bases at V and 4 bases at J, leaving 3 bases unmatched. The CDR3: CASSLSGGFYNEQFF. CDR3 bases: TGTGCCAGCAGCTTAAGCGGGGGGTTTTACAATGAGCAGTTCTTC.

This clonotype was seen ten or more times. The rearrangement joins TRBV20-1 to TRBJ2-5, with TRBD1 identical over 8 bases. With V trimmed by 2 bases and J by 1 base, 9 bases remained unmatched. This CDR3 is built from 16 residues. Germline V lookup: CDR1 DFQATT, CDR2 SNEGSKA (reference sequence). The CDR3 nucleotides read TGCAGTGCTAGAAGTTCGGCAGGGGGCCTCCAAGAGACCCAGTACTTC. This gives the protein CSARSSAGGLQETQYF.

This clonotype was found many times. The rearrangement links TRBV29-1 to TRBJ2-5, with D hard to call. Germline assignment: CDR1 SQVTM and CDR2 ANQGSEA. The germline V and J ends were trimmed by 4 bases and 5 bases, with 8 bases remaining between them. The CDR3 is made up of 11 amino acids. CDR3 residues: CSVVARETQYF. The CDR3 DNA sequence: TGCAGCGTTGTTGCGAGGGAGACCCAGTACTTC.